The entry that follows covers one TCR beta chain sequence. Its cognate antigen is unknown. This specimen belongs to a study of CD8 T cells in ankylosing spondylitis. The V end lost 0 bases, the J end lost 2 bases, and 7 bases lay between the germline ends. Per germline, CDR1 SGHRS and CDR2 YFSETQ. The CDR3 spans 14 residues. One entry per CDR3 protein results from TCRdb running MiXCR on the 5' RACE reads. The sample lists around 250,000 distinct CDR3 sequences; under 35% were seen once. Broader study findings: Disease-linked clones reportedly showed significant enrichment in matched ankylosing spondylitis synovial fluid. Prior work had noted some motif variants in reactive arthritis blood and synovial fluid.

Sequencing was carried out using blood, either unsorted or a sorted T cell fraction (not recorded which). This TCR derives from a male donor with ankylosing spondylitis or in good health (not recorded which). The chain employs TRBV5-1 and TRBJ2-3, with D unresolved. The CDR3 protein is CASSLAQNTDTQYF. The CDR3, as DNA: TGCGCCAGCAGCTTGGCCCAGAACACAGATACGCAGTATTTT. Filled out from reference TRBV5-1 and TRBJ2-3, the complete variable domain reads KAGVTQTPRYLIKTRGQQVTLSCSPISGHRSVSWYQQTPGQGLQFLFEYFSETQRNKGNFPGRFSGRQFSNSRSEMNVSTLELGDSALYLCASSLAQNTDTQYFGPGTRLTVL.